Following are 4 T cell receptor beta chains from one sample sequenced in a study of OX40 agonist ivuxolimab in advanced cancers. Profiling relied on immunoSEQ multiplex PCR, and the TCRdb table lists in-frame clones only, not all of them. The table records tens of thousands of clones, around 83% of them present only once. The sequences come from CD4+ or CD8+ T cells sorted from blood, collected in a trial of the OX40 agonist ivuxolimab. The receptors stem from an adult with an advanced solid tumor such as melanoma, head and neck, liver or kidney cancer.

The chain recombines TRBV19 with TRBJ2-1; 11 bases align to TRBD2. This CDR3 contains 16 residues. Germline V gene data show CDR1 as LNHDA and CDR2 as SQIVND (reference sequence). Trimming at V came to 6 bases and at J to 6 bases, leaving 10 bases not matched to a gene. The CDR3 region is CASRTSSTSGINEQFF. The CDR3 bases are TGTGCCAGTAGGACTTCCTCGACTAGCGGGATCAATGAGCAGTTCTTC.

J is TRBJ1-2 and V is TRBV7-9, with 9 bases aligning to TRBD1. The germline CDR1 and CDR2 sequences are SEHNR and FQNEAQ (reference sequence). The CDR3 loop spans 13 amino acids. V shed 4 bases and J 8 bases; nucleotides not matched to a gene: 5. This CDR3 is CASSSGQGYGYTF. CDR3 sequence (DNA): TGTGCCAGCAGCTCGGGACAGGGTTACGGCTACACCTTC.

V and J are TRBV18 and TRBJ2-3; the D is unclear. Trimming cost V 5 bases and J 4 bases, with 13 bases left between them. CDR3 length: 14 residues. Germline-derived CDR1 and CDR2 are KGHSH and LQKENI. Written as DNA, the CDR3 is TGTGCCAGCTCATCCGTCGTGGGGTCAGATACGCAGTATTTT. It specifies CASSSVVGSDTQYF.

The V call is TRBV19, the J call TRBJ1-2; D uncertain. CDR3 size: 16 residues. Trimming removed 0 bases at V and 4 bases at J, with 15 bases between. CDR1 is LNHDA, CDR2 SQIVND, per germline (reference sequence). CDR3 in DNA: TGTGCCAGTAGTATAGAGGGCGGCAGGCCACTCTATGGCTACACCTTC. Translating it yields CASSIEGGRPLYGYTF.